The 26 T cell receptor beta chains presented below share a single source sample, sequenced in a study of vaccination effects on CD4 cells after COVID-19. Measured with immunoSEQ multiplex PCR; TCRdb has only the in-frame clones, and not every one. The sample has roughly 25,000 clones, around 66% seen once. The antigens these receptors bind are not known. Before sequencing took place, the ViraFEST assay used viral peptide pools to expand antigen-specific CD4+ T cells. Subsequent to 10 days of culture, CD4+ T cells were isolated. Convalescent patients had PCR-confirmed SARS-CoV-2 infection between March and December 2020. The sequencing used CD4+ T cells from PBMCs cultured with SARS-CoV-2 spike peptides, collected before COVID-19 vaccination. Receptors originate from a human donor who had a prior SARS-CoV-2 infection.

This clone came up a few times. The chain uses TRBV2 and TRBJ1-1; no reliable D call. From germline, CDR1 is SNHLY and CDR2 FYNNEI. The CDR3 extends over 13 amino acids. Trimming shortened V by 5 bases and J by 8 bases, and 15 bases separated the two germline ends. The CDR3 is CASSRPGDIEAFF. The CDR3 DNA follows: TGTGCCAGCAGTCGCCCCGGTGATATAGAAGCTTTCTTT.

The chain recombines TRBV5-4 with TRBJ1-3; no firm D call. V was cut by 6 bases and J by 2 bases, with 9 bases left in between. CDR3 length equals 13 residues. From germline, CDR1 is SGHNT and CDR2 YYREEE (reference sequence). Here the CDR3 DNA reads TGTGCCAGCACCCCCATTCCTGGAAACACCATATATTTT. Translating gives CASTPIPGNTIYF.

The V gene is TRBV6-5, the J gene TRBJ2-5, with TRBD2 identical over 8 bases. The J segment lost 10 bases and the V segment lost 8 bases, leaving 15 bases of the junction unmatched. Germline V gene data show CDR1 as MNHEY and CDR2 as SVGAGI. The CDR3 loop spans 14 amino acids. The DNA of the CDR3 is TGTGCCAGCGCCCTCAGCGGGGGTATTGGGGGCCAGTACTTC. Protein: CASALSGGIGGQYF.

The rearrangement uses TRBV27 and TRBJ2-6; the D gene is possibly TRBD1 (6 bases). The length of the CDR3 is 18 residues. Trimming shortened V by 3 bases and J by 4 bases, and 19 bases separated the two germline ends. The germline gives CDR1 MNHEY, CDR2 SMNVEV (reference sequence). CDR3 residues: CASSLFYLTGFGANVLTF. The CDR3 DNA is TGTGCCAGCAGTTTGTTCTATCTTACAGGGTTCGGGGCCAACGTCCTGACTTTC.

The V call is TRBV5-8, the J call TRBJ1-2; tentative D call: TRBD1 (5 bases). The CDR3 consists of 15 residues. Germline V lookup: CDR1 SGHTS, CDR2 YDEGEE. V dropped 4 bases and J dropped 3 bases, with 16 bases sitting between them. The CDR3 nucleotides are TGTGCCAGCAGCCCCGAACAGGAGAGGGACTATGGCTACACCTTC. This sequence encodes CASSPEQERDYGYTF.

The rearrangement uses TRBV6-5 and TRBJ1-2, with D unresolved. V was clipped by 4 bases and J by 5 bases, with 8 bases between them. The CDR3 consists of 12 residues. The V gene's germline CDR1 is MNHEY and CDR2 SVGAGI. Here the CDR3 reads CASSFRGYGYTF. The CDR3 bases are TGTGCCAGCAGTTTTCGCGGTTATGGCTACACCTTC.

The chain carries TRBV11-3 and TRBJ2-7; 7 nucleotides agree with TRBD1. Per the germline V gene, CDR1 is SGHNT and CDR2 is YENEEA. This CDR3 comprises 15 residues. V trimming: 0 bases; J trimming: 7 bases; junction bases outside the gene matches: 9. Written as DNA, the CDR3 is TGTGCCAGCAGCTTAGAAGAGACAGGGTCTGGGGAGCAGTACTTC. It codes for CASSLEETGSGEQYF.

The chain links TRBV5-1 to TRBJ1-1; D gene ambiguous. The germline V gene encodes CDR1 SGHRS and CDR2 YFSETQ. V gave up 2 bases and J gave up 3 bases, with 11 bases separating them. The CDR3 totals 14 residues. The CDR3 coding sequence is TGCGCCAGCAGCTTTTTTCGAACGGACACTGAAGCTTTCTTT. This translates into CASSFFRTDTEAFF.

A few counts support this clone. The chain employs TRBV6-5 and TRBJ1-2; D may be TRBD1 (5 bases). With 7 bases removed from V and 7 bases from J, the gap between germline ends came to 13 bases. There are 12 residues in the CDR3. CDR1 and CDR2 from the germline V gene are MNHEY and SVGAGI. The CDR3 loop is CASNNGGSGYTF. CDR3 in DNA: TGTGCCAGCAACAACGGGGGTTCTGGCTACACCTTC.

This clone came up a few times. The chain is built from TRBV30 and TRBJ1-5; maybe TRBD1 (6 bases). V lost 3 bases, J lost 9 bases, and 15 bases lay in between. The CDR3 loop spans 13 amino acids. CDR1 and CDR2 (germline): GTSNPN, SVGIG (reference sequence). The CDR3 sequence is CAWRPRGEGPQHF. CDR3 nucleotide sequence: TGTGCCTGGAGGCCCAGGGGAGAGGGGCCCCAGCATTTT.

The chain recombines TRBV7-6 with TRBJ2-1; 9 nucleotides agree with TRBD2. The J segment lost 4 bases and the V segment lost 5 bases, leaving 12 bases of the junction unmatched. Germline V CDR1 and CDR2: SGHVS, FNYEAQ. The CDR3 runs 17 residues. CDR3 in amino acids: CASSTKSGTSRYNEQFF. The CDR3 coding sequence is TGTGCCAGCAGCACTAAATCCGGGACTAGCCGTTACAATGAGCAGTTCTTC.

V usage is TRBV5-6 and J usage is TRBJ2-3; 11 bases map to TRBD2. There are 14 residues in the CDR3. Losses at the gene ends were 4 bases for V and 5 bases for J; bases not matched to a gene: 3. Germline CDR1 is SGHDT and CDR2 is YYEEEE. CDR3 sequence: CASSIGLAGDTQYF. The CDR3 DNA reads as TGTGCCAGCAGCATCGGACTAGCGGGAGATACGCAGTATTTT.

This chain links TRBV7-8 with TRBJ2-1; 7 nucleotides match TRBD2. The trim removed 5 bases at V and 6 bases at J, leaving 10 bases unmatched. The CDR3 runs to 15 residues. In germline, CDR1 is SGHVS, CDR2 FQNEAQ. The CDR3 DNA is TGTGCCAGCAGCCCTACCCCCCGGGGGGTCAATGAGCAGTTCTTC. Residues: CASSPTPRGVNEQFF.

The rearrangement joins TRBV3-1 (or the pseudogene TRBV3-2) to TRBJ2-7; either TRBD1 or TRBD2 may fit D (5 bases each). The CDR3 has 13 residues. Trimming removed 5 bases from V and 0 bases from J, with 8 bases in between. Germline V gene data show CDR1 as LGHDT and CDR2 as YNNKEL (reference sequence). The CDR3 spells CASSFGTSYEQYF. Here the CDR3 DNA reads TGTGCCAGCAGCTTCGGGACCTCCTACGAGCAGTACTTC.

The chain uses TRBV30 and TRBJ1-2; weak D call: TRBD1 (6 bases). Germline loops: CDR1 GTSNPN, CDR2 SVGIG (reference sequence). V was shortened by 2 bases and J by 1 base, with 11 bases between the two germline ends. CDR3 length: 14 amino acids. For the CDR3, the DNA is TGTGCCTGGAGTCCGGGACACCTTAACTATGGCTACACCTTC. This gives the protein CAWSPGHLNYGYTF.

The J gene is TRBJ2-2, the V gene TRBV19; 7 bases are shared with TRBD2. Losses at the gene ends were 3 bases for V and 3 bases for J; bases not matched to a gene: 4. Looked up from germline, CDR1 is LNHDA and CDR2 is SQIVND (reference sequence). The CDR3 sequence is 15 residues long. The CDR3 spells CASSITGGYTGELFF. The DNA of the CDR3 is TGTGCCAGTAGTATCACGGGAGGTTACACCGGGGAGCTGTTTTTT.

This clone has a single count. The CDR3 spells CASSPRRAVDYGYTF. The CDR3 DNA follows: TGTGCCAGCAGCCCCCGGAGGGCGGTAGACTATGGCTACACCTTC. The V and J genes are TRBV25-1 and TRBJ1-2; no firm D call. The CDR3 spans 15 residues. V shed 6 bases and J shed 3 bases, with 17 bases lying between them. Germline CDR1 MGHDK, CDR2 SYGVNS.

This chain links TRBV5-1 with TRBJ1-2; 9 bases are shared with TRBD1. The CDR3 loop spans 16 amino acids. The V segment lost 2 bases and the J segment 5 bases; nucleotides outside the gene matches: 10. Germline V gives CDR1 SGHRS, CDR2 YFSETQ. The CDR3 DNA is TGCGCCAGCAGCTTCCGACCGGGACAGGGCGGATATGGCTACACCTTC. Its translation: CASSFRPGQGGYGYTF.

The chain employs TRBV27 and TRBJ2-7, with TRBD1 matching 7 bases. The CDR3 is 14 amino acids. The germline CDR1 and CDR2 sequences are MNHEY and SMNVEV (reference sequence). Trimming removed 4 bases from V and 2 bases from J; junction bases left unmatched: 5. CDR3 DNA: TGTGCCAGCAGTTCCGGGACAGAAGCCTACGAGCAGTACTTC. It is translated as CASSSGTEAYEQYF.

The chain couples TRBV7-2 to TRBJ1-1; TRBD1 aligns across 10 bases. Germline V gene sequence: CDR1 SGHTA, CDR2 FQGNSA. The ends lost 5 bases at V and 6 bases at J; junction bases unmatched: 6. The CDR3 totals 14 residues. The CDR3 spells CASSADRGRPEAFF. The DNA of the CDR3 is TGTGCCAGCAGCGCGGACAGGGGGAGGCCTGAAGCTTTCTTT. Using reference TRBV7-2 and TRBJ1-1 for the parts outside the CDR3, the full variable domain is GAGVSQSPSNKVTEKGKDVELRCDPISGHTALYWYRQSLGQGLEFLIYFQGNSAPDKSGLPSDRFSAERTGGSVSTLTIQRTQQEDSAVYLCASSADRGRPEAFFGQGTRLTVV.

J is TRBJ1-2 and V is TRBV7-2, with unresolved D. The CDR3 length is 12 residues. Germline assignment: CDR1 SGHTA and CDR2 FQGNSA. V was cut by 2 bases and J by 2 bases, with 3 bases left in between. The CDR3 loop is CASSLTNYGYTF. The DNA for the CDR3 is TGTGCCAGCAGCTTAACCAACTATGGCTACACCTTC.

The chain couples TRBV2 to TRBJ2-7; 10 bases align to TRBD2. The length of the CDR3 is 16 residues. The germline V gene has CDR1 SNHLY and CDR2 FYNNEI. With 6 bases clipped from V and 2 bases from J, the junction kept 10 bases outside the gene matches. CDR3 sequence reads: CASSRPGTSVPYEQYF. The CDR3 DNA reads TGTGCCAGCAGCCGTCCGGGGACTAGCGTCCCCTACGAGCAGTACTTC.

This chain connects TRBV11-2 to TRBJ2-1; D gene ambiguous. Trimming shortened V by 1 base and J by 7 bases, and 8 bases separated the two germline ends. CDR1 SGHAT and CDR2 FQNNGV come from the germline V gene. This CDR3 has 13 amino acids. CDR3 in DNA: TGTGCCAGCAGCTTAGCTCTAGAGAATGAGCAGTTCTTC. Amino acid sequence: CASSLALENEQFF. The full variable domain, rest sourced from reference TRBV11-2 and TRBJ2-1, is EAGVAQSPRYKIIEKRQSVAFWCNPISGHATLYWYQQILGQGPKLLIQFQNNGVVDDSQLPKDRFSAERLKGVDSTLKIQPAKLEDSAVYLCASSLALENEQFFGPGTRLTVL.

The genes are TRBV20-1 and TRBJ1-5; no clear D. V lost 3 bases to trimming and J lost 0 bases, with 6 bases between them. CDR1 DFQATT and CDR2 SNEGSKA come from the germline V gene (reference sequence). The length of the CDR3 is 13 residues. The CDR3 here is CSASWDSNQPQHF. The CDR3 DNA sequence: TGCAGTGCTAGTTGGGATAGCAATCAGCCCCAGCATTTT.

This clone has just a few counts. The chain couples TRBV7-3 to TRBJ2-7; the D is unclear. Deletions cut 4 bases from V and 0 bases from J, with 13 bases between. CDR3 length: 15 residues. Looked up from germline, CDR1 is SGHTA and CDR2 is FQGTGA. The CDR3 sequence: CASSWARQSSYEQYF. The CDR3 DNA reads TGTGCCAGCAGCTGGGCCAGGCAAAGCTCCTACGAGCAGTACTTC.

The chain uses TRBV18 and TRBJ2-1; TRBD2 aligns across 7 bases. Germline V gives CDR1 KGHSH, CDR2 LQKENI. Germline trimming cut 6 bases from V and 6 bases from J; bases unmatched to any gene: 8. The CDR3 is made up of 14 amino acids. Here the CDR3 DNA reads TGTGCCAGCTCCCCTACACTAGCGACCAATGAGCAGTTCTTC. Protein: CASSPTLATNEQFF.